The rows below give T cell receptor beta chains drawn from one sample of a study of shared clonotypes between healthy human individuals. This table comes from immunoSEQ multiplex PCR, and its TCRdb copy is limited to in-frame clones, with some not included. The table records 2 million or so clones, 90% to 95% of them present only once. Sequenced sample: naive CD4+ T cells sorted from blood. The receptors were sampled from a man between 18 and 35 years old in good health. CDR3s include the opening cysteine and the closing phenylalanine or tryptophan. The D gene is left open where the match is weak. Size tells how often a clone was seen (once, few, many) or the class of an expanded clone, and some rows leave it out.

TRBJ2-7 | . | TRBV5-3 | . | TGTGCCAGAAGCTTGTTTGGGCTCCCGGGGCAGTACTTC | CARSLFGLPGQYF
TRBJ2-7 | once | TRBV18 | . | TGTGCCAGCTCTCAGGGGCAGGTAGCCTACGAGCAGTACTTC | CASSQGQVAYEQYF
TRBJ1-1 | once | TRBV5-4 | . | TGTGCCAGCAGCTTAGGCGGGGGGTACATGAACACTGAAGCTTTCTTT | CASSLGGGYMNTEAFF
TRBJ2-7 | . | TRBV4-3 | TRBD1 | TGCGCCAGCAGCCAACAGACAGGGCACACCTACGAGCAGTACTTC | CASSQQTGHTYEQYF
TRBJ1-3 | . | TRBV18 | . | TGTGCCAGCTCACCCCTATCTGGAAACACCATATATTTT | CASSPLSGNTIYF
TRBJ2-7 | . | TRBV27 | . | TGTGCCAGCAGACCTACAGGGTACCCCTACGAGCAGTACTTC | CASRPTGYPYEQYF
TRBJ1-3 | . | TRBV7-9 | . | TGTGCCAGCAGCTTATCAGGGGTCTCTGGAAACACCATATATTTT | CASSLSGVSGNTIYF
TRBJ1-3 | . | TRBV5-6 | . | TGTGCCAGCAGCTCCCTCAGGGACTCTGGAAACACCATATATTTT | CASSSLRDSGNTIYF
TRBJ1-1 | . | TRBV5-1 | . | TGCGCCAGCAGCTTACAACAGGGATCCGATGGCGGGTTAGCTTTCTTT | CASSLQQGSDGGLAFF
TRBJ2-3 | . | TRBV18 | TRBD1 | TGTGCCAGCTCACTAGGGACAGCAACAGATACGCAGTATTTT | CASSLGTATDTQYF
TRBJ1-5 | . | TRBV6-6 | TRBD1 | TGTGCCAGCAGTTACCAACAGGGGGGTCAGCCCCAGCATTTT | CASSYQQGGQPQHF
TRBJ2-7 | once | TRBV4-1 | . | TGCGCCAGCAGCCAAGTAGGAGACAGGAGCTCCTACGAGCAGTACTTC | CASSQVGDRSSYEQYF
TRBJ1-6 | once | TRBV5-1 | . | TGCGCCAGCACCTTCGCAGGGGTTATCGGTAATTCACCCCTCCACTTT | CASTFAGVIGNSPLHF
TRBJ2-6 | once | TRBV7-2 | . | TGTGCCAGCAGCCGAGAGGTGGTAGGATTAACTGGGGCCAACGTCCTGACTTTC | CASSREVVGLTGANVLTF
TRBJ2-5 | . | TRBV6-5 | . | TGTGCCAGCAGTTACTCTGGACTAGGGGGAGCTAGGACCCAGTACTTC | CASSYSGLGGARTQYF
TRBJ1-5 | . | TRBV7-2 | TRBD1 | TGTGCCAGCACCGGGACAGGGTATCAGCCCCAGCATTTT | CASTGTGYQPQHF
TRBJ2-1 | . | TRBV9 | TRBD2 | TGTGCCAGCAGCGTAGTGACTACGGCGGGAGGAGCCCATGAGCAGTTCTTC | CASSVVTTAGGAHEQFF
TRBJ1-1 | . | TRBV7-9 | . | TGTGCCAGCAGCTTAGTGGTGGATAGAGCTTTCTTT | CASSLVVDRAFF
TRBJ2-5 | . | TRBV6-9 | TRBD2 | TGTGCCAGCAGTGTTATTCCCCGGACTAGCGGGAGGGCCCTCGATCAAGAGACCCAGTACTTC | CASSVIPRTSGRALDQETQYF
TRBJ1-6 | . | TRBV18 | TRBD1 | TGTGCCAGCTCACCACAACAGGGGGGTAATTCACCCCTCCACTTT | CASSPQQGGNSPLHF
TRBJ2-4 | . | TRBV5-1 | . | TGCGCCAGCAGCCGCGGGGCGGACGGGCTGCCGGAGGGCCCGCAACAGTACTTC | CASSRGADGLPEGPQQYF
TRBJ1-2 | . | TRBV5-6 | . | TGTGCCAGCAGCTTGACACAGGCTAACTATGGCTACACCTTC | CASSLTQANYGYTF
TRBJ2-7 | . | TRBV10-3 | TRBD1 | TGTGCCATCAGTTACCGGGACAGCTACGAGCAGTACTTC | CAISYRDSYEQYF
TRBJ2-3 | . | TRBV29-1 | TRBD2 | TGCAGCGTGGGGTCGGGGGGAATTGAGTATTTT | CSVGSGGIEYF
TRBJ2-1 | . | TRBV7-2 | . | TGTGCCAGCAGCTTAGCCAGGACTACATATTTGAAGAGCTCCTACAATGAGCAGTTCTTC | CASSLARTTYLKSSYNEQFF
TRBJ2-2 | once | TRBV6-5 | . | TGTGCCAGGGCCGAGGGGGCCGGGGAGCTGTTTTTT | CARAEGAGELFF
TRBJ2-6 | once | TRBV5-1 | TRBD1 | TGCGCCAGCAGCTTGGTCCCCAGGGGGTCTGGGGCCAACGTCCTGACTTTC | CASSLVPRGSGANVLTF
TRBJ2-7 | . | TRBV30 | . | TGTGCCTGGAGTGTAGGCAGCACCTACGAGCAGTACTTC | CAWSVGSTYEQYF
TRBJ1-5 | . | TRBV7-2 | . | TGTGCCAGCAGCCTCTCTGTCAGAGACGGTCAGCCCCAGCATTTT | CASSLSVRDGQPQHF
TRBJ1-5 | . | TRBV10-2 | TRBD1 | TGCGCCAGCAGTGAGTCCAGGGACAGGGGGCGGAATCAGCCCCAGCATTTT | CASSESRDRGRNQPQHF
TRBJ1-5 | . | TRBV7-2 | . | TGTGCCAGCAGCTCGGGACCGACCGAACAGCCCCAGCATTTT | CASSSGPTEQPQHF
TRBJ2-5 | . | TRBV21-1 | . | TGTGCCAGCAGCAATGGCGGATTCCAAGAGACCCAGTACTTC | CASSNGGFQETQYF
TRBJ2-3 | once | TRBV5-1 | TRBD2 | TGCGCCAGCAGCCTGGGGTCTAGCGGGATGTTTGATACGCAGTATTTT | CASSLGSSGMFDTQYF
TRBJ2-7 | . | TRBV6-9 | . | TGTGCCAGCAGTCAACAGGGTGGGGAGCAGTACTTC | CASSQQGGEQYF
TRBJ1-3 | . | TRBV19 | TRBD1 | TGTGCCAGTGATCTGGGGGACAGGCCTGGCTCTGGAAACACCATATATTTT | CASDLGDRPGSGNTIYF
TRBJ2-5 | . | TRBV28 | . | TGTGCCAGCACGGACAGCCCCAGGACCCAGTACTTC | CASTDSPRTQYF
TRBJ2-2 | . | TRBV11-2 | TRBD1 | TGTGCCAGCAGTGGGGCAGGGGGTAACACCGGGGAGCTGTTTTTT | CASSGAGGNTGELFF
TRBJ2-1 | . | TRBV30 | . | TGTGCCTGGAACAAGCGGAGCTCCTACAATGAGCAGTTCTTC | CAWNKRSSYNEQFF
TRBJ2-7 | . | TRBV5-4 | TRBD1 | TGTGCCAGCAGCTCAGGGGGAAGCTCCTACGAGCAGTACTTC | CASSSGGSSYEQYF
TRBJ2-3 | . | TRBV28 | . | TGTGCCAGCAGTCCCCTGAGCGGGCCTAGCACAGATACGCAGTATTTT | CASSPLSGPSTDTQYF
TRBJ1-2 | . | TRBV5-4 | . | TGTGCCAGCAGCTTGACTCCGACAGAGGACTATGGCTACACCTTC | CASSLTPTEDYGYTF
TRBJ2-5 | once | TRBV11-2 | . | TGTGCCAGCAGCTTAGATAGGCTAGAGGAGACCCAGTACTTC | CASSLDRLEETQYF
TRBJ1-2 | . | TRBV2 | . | TGTGCCAGCTCTGCTATGAGCTATGGCTACACCTTC | CASSAMSYGYTF
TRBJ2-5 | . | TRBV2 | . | TGTGCCAGCAGTGAAGACCTTTTGGGGGGGCTGAAGACCCAGTACTTC | CASSEDLLGGLKTQYF
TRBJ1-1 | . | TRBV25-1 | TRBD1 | TGTGCCAGCAGCCGGGACAGGGGGCGGACTGAAGCTTTCTTT | CASSRDRGRTEAFF
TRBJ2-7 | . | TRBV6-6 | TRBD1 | TGTGCCAGCAGAGAAGGAACAGGGGCCTACGAGCAGTACTTC | CASREGTGAYEQYF